The 23 T cell receptor beta chains listed next were all sequenced from one sample in a study of cytomegalovirus exposure and HLA in healthy donors. Use of 60 Vbeta and 13 Jbeta primers characterized the PCR. Here immunoSEQ multiplex PCR was the method, and the copy in TCRdb shows in-frame clones only, minus some. The sample has under 150,000 clones, 70% to 85% seen once. Sequenced input: PBMCs. The receptors shown here come from a woman aged 40-49 years in good health and CMV-seropositive.

The V call is TRBV2, the J call TRBJ2-3, with 10 bases matching TRBD2. Per germline, CDR1 SNHLY and CDR2 FYNNEI. The length of the CDR3 is 14 residues. V gave up 8 bases and J gave up 3 bases; unmatched junction bases: 5. CDR3 amino acids: CASGGLARTDTQYF. The CDR3 DNA is TGTGCCAGCGGGGGACTAGCGAGGACAGATACGCAGTATTTT.

The V and J genes are TRBV5-1 and TRBJ1-2, with 9 bases identical to TRBD1. This CDR3 is built from 14 residues. CDR1 is SGHRS, CDR2 YFSETQ, per germline. Trimming cost V 4 bases and J 7 bases; bases outside gene matches: 8. The CDR3: CASSLGTGYRGYTF. DNA for the CDR3: TGCGCCAGCAGCCTCGGGACAGGGTATCGTGGCTACACCTTC.

This chain links TRBV10-3 with TRBJ2-7; 10 nucleotides agree with TRBD1. Germline CDR1 ENHRY, CDR2 SYGVKD. This CDR3 contains 17 residues. V trimming: 6 bases; J trimming: 3 bases; junction bases outside the gene matches: 14. CDR3 amino acids: CAISATGGPLLGYEQYF. The DNA of the CDR3 is TGTGCCATCAGCGCGACAGGGGGCCCTCTTCTAGGCTACGAGCAGTACTTC.

V usage is TRBV25-1 and J usage is TRBJ1-2; D gene ambiguous. The V gene lost 4 bases and the J gene lost 2 bases, with 5 bases spanning the gap. The germline CDR1 and CDR2 sequences are MGHDK and SYGVNS. The CDR3 runs 12 residues. In DNA form, the CDR3 reads TGTGCCAGCAGTGGTAGCAACTATGGCTACACCTTC. This codes for CASSGSNYGYTF.

The chain is built from TRBV30 and TRBJ1-5; D is unclear. The CDR3 sequence is 13 residues long. Per the germline V gene, CDR1 is GTSNPN and CDR2 is SVGIG (reference sequence). The V gene lost 2 bases and the J gene lost 7 bases, with 12 bases spanning the gap. CDR3: CAWSLSAGQPQHF. Written as DNA, the CDR3 is TGTGCCTGGAGTTTATCCGCTGGCCAGCCCCAGCATTTT.

The chain employs TRBV21-1 and TRBJ1-2. TRBV21-1 is annotated as a pseudogene. The CDR3 spans 13 residues. In DNA form, the CDR3 reads TGTGCCAAAAGGGGGGGCGATAACTATGGCTACACCTTC. Protein: CAKRGGDNYGYTF.

This rearrangement joins TRBV19 to TRBJ1-2; TRBD1 might be the D (5 bases). Looked up from germline, CDR1 is LNHDA and CDR2 is SQIVND (reference sequence). The CDR3 is made up of 14 amino acids. With 5 bases removed from V and 6 bases from J, the gap between germline ends came to 16 bases. This CDR3 is CASSPWDAGHGYTF. The DNA of the CDR3 is TGTGCCAGTAGTCCCTGGGACGCGGGACATGGCTACACCTTC.

The chain carries TRBV9 and TRBJ2-1, with 8 bases that match TRBD2. This CDR3 has 14 amino acids. V dropped 2 bases and J dropped 10; count of bases not matched to a gene: 8. CDR1 and CDR2 (germline): SGDLS, YYNGEE. CDR3 coding DNA: TGTGCCAGCAGCGTCACTAGCGGATCCACAGAGCAGTTCTTC. Translating gives CASSVTSGSTEQFF.

The genes are TRBV2 and TRBJ2-5, with D possibly being TRBD2 (6 bases). Between the trimmed V and J ends, which lost 7 bases and 4 bases, there was a span of 10 bases. The CDR3 spans 12 residues. From germline, CDR1 is SNHLY and CDR2 FYNNEI. CDR3 in DNA: TGTGCCAGCACGGGGGACGGAGAGACCCAGTACTTC. It codes for CASTGDGETQYF.

This clone was seen a few times. V gene TRBV7-9 combines with J gene TRBJ1-1, with 9 bases fitting TRBD1. The germline gives CDR1 SEHNR, CDR2 FQNEAQ (reference sequence). The CDR3 totals 15 residues. The ends lost 5 bases at V and 1 base at J; junction bases unmatched: 5. CDR3 residues: CASSTPGQGNTEAFF. Here the CDR3 DNA reads TGTGCCAGCAGCACGCCGGGACAGGGGAACACTGAAGCTTTCTTT.

The chain couples TRBV5-4 to TRBJ1-1; possibly TRBD1 for D (5 bases). The CDR3 sequence is 16 residues long. V was cut by 5 bases and J by 6 bases, with 23 bases left in between. CDR1 SGHNT and CDR2 YYREEE come from the germline V gene (reference sequence). CDR3 bases: TGTGCCAGCAGTTCGGGGGTGGACAAGTTTCGGCCTGAAGCTTTCTTT. It translates to CASSSGVDKFRPEAFF.

This clone was seen once. V and J are TRBV4-1 and TRBJ2-4; 11 bases align to TRBD2. The CDR3 runs 21 residues. The germline V gene encodes CDR1 MGHRA and CDR2 YSYEKL. V shed 0 bases, J shed 0 bases, and the junction held 13 bases outside the gene matches. CDR3 in DNA: TGCGCCAGCAGCCAAGATCACGGGCCACTAGCGGGAGCCATAGCCAAAAACATTCAGTACTTC. It specifies CASSQDHGPLAGAIAKNIQYF.

The sample holds a few counts of this clone. The gene calls are TRBV13 and TRBJ2-7; unclear D gene. The CDR3 is made up of 14 amino acids. Germline values: CDR1 PRHDT, CDR2 FYEKMQ (reference sequence). V gave up 2 bases and J gave up 2 bases, with 10 bases separating them. As DNA, the CDR3 is TGTGCCAGCAGCTTAAGCAGGTTGGCCTACGAGCAGTACTTC. Amino acid sequence: CASSLSRLAYEQYF.

This chain joins TRBV30 and TRBJ2-5; the D gene is possibly TRBD1 (6 bases). The V gene's germline CDR1 is GTSNPN and CDR2 SVGIG (reference sequence). The CDR3 has 15 residues. V was trimmed by 2 bases and J by 1 base, leaving 14 bases between them. The DNA for the CDR3 is TGTGCCTGGAGTTGGGGGCGTACCGGCCAAGAGACCCAGTACTTC. The encoded protein is CAWSWGRTGQETQYF.

V gene TRBV19 combines with J gene TRBJ1-5; TRBD1 might be the D (5 bases). The CDR3 covers 16 residues. Germline CDR1 and CDR2: LNHDA and SQIVND (reference sequence). V gave up 5 bases and J gave up 6 bases, with 20 bases separating them. The CDR3 loop is CASSRGRGEFPQPQHF. In DNA, the CDR3 is TGTGCCAGTAGTCGGGGGAGGGGTGAGTTCCCTCAGCCCCAGCATTTT.

This chain links TRBV7-9 with TRBJ2-1, with 7 positions matching TRBD1. Looked up from germline, CDR1 is SEHNR and CDR2 is FQNEAQ (reference sequence). The CDR3 is 15 residues long. After removal of 1 base from V and 5 bases from J, the junction contained 5 bases not matched to a gene. The CDR3 DNA sequence: TGTGCCAGCAGCTTAGTAGGGACAGCCGACAATGAGCAGTTCTTC. This gives the protein CASSLVGTADNEQFF.

The table lists this clone with a few counts. The chain uses TRBV7-9 and TRBJ2-7, with D unclear. The germline V gene encodes CDR1 SEHNR and CDR2 FQNEAQ (reference sequence). With 5 bases removed from V and 2 bases from J, the gap between germline ends came to 16 bases. This CDR3 region has 15 residues. CDR3 DNA: TGTGCCAGCAGCGGTACGACGGCTAGAACCTACGAGCAGTACTTC. It encodes CASSGTTARTYEQYF.

This sequence joins TRBV6-5 and TRBJ1-2; D is uncertain. The CDR3 loop spans 14 amino acids. The V end was cut by 0 bases, the J end by 5 bases, with 10 bases between. From germline, CDR1 is MNHEY and CDR2 SVGAGI. CDR3 DNA sequence: TGTGCCAGCAGTTACTCGAGAACAGCTTATGGCTACACCTTC. Translation: CASSYSRTAYGYTF.

The rearrangement uses TRBV7-5 and TRBJ2-1; TRBD2 is the table's D call, not checked against the DNA. TRBV7-5 counts as a pseudogene. The CDR3 runs 20 residues. The DNA for the CDR3 is TGTGCCAGAGCGAAACCCCGCGGGACTAGCGGGGACATCTCCTACAATGAGCAGTTCTTC. Protein sequence: CARAKPRGTSGDISYNEQFF.

The chain combines TRBV19 with TRBJ2-1; the D is unclear. CDR3 length equals 13 residues. The V gene lost 5 bases and the J gene lost 1 base, with 6 bases spanning the gap. In germline, CDR1 is LNHDA, CDR2 SQIVND (reference sequence). Here the CDR3 DNA reads TGTGCCAGTAGTCCCCGGTCCTACAATGAGCAGTTCTTC. Translated, it gives CASSPRSYNEQFF.

This chain uses TRBV27 with TRBJ2-5, with 8 bases identical to TRBD1. The end of the DNA aligns better with TRBJ2-7, so the J call may be wrong. Germline CDR1 MNHEY, CDR2 SMNVEV (reference sequence). The CDR3 has 16 amino acids. The chain's CDR3 is CASILRLQGGSYEQYF. The DNA of the CDR3 is TGTGCCAGCATCCTCAGGTTACAGGGGGGTTCCTACGAGCAGTACTTC.

CDR3 sequence: CASSQWGGLGIQYF. The CDR3 nucleotides read TGTGCCAGCAGCCAATGGGGAGGATTGGGCATTCAGTACTTC. The chain uses TRBV14 and TRBJ2-4, with TRBD2 as a possible D gene (6 bases). The germline CDR1 and CDR2 sequences are SGHDN and FVKESK. CDR3 length: 14 residues. V was pared by 2 bases and J by 9 bases, with 14 bases between.

The chain recombines TRBV6-1 with TRBJ1-1; D is undetermined. The V and J ends lost 5 bases and 2 bases respectively, with 15 bases between them. Looked up from germline, CDR1 is MNHNS and CDR2 is SASEGT. The CDR3 runs 15 residues. CDR3 coding DNA: TGTGCCAGCAGTTCCCCATTTGCGCCAAACACTGAAGCTTTCTTT. It codes for CASSSPFAPNTEAFF.